This TCR beta chain was identified during a study of T cell responses to AZD1222 COVID-19 vaccine. Study outcomes and limitations: Increased Spike-specific TCR breadth and depth were observed after two AZD1222 doses. Vaccine-associated CD4 TCRs spanned spike, dominant at 160-218 and 743-854.

Generated by immunoSEQ multiplex PCR, the TCRdb table keeps only in-frame clones and is missing some. The data contain some 170,000 clones, roughly nine tenths of them seen just once; the ten biggest clones take up over 1.5%. Per germline, CDR1 SGHRS and CDR2 YFSETQ. After removal of 4 bases from V and 3 bases from J, the junction contained 10 bases not matched to a gene. The CDR3 contains 16 residues. Concerning this clone: The antigen is unknown.

The genes are TRBV5-1 and TRBJ1-3; TRBD1 matches at 7 bases. The sample was peripheral blood, taken 28 days after the second AZD1222 dose. The sequence was obtained from an adult who received the AZD1222 COVID-19 vaccine. CDR3 DNA sequence: TGCGCCAGCAGCAACCGACAGGGATTATATGGAAACACCATATATTTT. It encodes CASSNRQGLYGNTIYF.